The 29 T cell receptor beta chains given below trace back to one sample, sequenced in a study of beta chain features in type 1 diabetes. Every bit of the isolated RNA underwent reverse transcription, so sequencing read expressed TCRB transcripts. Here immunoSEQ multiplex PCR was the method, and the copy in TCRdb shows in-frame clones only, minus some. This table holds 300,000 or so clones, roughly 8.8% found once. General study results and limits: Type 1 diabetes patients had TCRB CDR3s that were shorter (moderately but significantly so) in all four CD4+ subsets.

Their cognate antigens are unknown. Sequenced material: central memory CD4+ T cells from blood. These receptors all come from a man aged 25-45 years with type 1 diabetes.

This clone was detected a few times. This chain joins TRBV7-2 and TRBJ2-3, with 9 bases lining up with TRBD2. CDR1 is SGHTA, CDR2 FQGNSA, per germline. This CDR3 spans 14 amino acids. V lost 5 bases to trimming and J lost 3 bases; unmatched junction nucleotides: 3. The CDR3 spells CASSTLAGTDTQYF. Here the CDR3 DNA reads TGTGCCAGCAGCACCCTAGCGGGGACAGATACGCAGTATTTT.

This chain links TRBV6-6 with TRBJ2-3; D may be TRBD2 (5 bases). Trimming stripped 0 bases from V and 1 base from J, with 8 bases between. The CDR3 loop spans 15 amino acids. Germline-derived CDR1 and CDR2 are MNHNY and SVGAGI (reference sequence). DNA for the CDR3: TGTGCCAGCAGTTACTCGGCAGCGGGCACAGATACGCAGTATTTT. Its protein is CASSYSAAGTDTQYF.

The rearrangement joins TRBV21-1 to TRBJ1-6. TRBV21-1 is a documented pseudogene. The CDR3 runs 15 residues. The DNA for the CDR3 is TGTGCCAACCATGTCCCATCCGATATCAATTCACCCCTCCACTTT. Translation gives CANHVPSDINSPLHF.

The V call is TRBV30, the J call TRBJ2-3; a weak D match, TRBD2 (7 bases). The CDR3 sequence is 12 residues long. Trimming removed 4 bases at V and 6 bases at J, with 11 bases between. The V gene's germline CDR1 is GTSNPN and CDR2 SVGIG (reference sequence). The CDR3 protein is CAWMGGRDTQYF. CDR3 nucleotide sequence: TGTGCCTGGATGGGGGGGCGTGATACGCAGTATTTT.

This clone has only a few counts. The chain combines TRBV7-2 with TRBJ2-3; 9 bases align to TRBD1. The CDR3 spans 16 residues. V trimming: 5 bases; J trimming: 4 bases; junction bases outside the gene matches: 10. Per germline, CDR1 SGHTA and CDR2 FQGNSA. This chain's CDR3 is CASSLTGTGNPDTQYF. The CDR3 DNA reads TGTGCCAGCAGCCTGACCGGGACAGGGAACCCAGATACGCAGTATTTT.

CDR3 protein: CAISDEVILNIQYF. The CDR3 nucleotides are TGTGCCATCAGTGACGAGGTAATACTAAACATTCAGTACTTC. The chain combines TRBV10-3 with TRBJ2-4; D gene unclear. CDR3 length equals 14 residues. Germline lookup yields CDR1 ENHRY and CDR2 SYGVKD. The germline V and J ends were trimmed by 3 bases and 6 bases, with 12 bases remaining between them.

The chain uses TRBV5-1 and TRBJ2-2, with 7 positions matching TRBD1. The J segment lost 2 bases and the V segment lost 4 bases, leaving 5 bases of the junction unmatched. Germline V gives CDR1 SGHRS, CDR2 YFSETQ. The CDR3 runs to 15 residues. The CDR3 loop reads CASSRGTDNTGELFF. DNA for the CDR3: TGCGCCAGCAGCAGAGGGACAGACAACACCGGGGAGCTGTTTTTT.

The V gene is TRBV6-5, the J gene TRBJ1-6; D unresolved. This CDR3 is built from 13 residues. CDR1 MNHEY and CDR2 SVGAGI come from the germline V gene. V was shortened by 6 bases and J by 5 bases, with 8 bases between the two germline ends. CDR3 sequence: CASSATDNSPLHF. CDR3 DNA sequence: TGTGCCAGCAGCGCAACAGATAATTCACCCCTCCACTTT.

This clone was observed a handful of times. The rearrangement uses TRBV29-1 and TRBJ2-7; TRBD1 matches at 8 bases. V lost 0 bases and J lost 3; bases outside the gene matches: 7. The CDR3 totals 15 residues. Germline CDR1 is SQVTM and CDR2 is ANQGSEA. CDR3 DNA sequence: TGCAGCGTTGAAGATCGGACAGGGAAAGGCTACGAGCAGTACTTC. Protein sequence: CSVEDRTGKGYEQYF.

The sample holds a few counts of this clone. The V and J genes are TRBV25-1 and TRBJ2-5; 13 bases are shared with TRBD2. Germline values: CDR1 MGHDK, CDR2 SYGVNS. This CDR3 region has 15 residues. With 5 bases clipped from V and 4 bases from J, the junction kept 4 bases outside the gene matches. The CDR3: CASSPRLAGGETQYF. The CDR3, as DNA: TGTGCCAGCAGTCCTAGACTAGCGGGGGGAGAGACCCAGTACTTC.

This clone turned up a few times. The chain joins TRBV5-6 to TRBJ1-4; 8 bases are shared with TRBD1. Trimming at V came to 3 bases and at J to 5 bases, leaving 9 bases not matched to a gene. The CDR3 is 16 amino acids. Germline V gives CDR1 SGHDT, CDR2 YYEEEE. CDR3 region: CASSYFQGQANEKLFF. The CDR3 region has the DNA TGTGCCAGCAGCTATTTCCAGGGACAGGCAAATGAAAAACTGTTTTTT. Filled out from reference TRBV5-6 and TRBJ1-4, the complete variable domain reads DAGVTQSPTHLIKTRGQQVTLRCSPKSGHDTVSWYQQALGQGPQFIFQYYEEEERQRGNFPDRFSGHQFPNYSSELNVNALLLGDSALYLCASSYFQGQANEKLFFGSGTQLSVL.

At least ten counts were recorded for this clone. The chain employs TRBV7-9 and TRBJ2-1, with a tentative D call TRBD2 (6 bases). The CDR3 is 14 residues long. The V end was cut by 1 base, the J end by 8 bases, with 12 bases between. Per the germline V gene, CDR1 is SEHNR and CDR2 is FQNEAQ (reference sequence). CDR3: CASSLVGGTDEQFF. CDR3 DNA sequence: TGTGCCAGCAGCTTAGTGGGAGGAACGGATGAGCAGTTCTTC.

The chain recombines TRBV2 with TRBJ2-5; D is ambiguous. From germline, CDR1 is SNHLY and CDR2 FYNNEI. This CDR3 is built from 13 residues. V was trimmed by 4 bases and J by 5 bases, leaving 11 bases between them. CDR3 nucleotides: TGTGCCAGCAGTGCGACGGACGGGGAGACCCAGTACTTC. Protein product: CASSATDGETQYF.

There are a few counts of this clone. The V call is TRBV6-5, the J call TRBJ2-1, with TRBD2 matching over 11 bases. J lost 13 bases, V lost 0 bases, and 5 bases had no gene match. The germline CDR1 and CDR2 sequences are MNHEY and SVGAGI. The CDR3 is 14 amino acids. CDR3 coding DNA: TGTGCCAGCAGTTACTCCGGACTAGCGGGCGGCCAGTTCTTC. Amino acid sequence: CASSYSGLAGGQFF.

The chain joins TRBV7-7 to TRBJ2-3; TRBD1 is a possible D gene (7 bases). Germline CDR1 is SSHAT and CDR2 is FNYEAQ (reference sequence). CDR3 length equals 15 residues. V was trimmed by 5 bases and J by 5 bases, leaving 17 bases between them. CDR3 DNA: TGTGCCAGCAGCCCAGGGGGGACAAGGGGAGATACGCAGTATTTT. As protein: CASSPGGTRGDTQYF.

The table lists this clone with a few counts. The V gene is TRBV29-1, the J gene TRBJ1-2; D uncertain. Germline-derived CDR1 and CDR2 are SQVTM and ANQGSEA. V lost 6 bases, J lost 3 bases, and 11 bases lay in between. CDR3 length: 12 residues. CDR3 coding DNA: TGCAGCGTCCGAGGTCAGGACTATGGCTACACCTTC. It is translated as CSVRGQDYGYTF.

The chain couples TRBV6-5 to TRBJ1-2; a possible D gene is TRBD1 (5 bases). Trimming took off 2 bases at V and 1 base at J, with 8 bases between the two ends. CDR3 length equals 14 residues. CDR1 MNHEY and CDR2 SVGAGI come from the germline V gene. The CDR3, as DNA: TGTGCCAGCAGTTACCGGGACGGTAACTATGGCTACACCTTC. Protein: CASSYRDGNYGYTF.

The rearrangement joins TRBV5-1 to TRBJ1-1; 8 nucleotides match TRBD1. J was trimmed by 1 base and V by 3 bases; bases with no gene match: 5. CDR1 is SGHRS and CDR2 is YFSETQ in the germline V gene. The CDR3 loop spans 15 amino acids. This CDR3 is CASSSAGQGNTEAFF. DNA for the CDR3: TGCGCCAGCAGCTCGGCCGGACAGGGGAACACTGAAGCTTTCTTT.

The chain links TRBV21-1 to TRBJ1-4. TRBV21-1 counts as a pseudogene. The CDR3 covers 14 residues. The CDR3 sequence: CATGQNSTNEKLFF. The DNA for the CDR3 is TGTGCCACCGGGCAAAATTCAACTAATGAAAAACTGTTTTTT.

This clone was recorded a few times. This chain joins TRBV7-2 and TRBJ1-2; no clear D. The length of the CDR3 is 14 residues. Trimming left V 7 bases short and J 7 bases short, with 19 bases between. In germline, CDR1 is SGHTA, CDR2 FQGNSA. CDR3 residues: CASNPGGGMSGYTF. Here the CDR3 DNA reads TGTGCCAGCAACCCGGGTGGAGGGATGTCTGGCTACACCTTC.

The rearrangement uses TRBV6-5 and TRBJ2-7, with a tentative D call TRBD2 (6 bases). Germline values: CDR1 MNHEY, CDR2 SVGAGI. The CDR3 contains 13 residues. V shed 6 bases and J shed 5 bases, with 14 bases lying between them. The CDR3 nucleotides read TGTGCCAGCAGATCTCCGACGGGGGACGAGCAGTACTTC. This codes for CASRSPTGDEQYF.

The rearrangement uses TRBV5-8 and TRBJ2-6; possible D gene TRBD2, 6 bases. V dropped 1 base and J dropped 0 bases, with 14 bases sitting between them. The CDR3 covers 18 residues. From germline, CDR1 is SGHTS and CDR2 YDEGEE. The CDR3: CASSLFAGQSSGANVLTF. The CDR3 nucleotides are TGTGCCAGCAGCTTGTTCGCGGGGCAGAGCTCTGGGGCCAACGTCCTGACTTTC.

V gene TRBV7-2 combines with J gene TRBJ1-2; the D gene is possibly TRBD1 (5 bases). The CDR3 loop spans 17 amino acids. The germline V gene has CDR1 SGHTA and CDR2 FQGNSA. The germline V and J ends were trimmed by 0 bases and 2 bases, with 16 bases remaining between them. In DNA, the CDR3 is TGTGCCAGCAGCTTAGCGGTTACGGCAGGGAGGAACTATGGCTACACCTTC. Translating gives CASSLAVTAGRNYGYTF.

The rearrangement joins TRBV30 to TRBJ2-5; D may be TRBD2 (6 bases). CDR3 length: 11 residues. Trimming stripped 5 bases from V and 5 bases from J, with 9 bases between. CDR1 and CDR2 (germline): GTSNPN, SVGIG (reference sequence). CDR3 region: CAWGGLETQYF. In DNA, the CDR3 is TGTGCCTGGGGGGGACTGGAGACCCAGTACTTC.

CDR3 amino acids: CASSLGMTSGGSMEFF. The CDR3, as DNA: TGTGCCAGCAGCCTCGGTATGACTAGCGGGGGAAGCATGGAGTTCTTC. J is TRBJ2-1 and V is TRBV9, with 12 bases matching TRBD2. Germline CDR1 SGDLS, CDR2 YYNGEE. The V segment lost 4 bases and the J segment 14 bases; nucleotides outside the gene matches: 16. The CDR3 has 16 residues. The full variable domain, in which reference TRBV9 and TRBJ2-1 provide the parts outside the CDR3, is DSGVTQTPKHLITATGQRVTLRCSPRSGDLSVYWYQQSLDQGLQFLIQYYNGEERAKGNILERFSAQQFPDLHSELNLSSLELGDSALYFCASSLGMTSGGSMEFFGPGTRLTVL.

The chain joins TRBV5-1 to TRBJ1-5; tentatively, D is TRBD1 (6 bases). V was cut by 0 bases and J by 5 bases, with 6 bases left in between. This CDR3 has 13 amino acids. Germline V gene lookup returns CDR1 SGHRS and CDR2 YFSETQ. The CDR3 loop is CASSLGTDQPQHF. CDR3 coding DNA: TGCGCCAGCAGCTTGGGGACAGATCAGCCCCAGCATTTT. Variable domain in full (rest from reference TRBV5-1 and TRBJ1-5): KAGVTQTPRYLIKTRGQQVTLSCSPISGHRSVSWYQQTPGQGLQFLFEYFSETQRNKGNFPGRFSGRQFSNSRSEMNVSTLELGDSALYLCASSLGTDQPQHFGDGTRLSIL.

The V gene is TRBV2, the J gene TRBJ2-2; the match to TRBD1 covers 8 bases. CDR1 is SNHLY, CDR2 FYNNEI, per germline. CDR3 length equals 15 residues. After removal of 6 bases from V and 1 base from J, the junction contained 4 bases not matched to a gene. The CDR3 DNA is TGTGCCAGCAGACCCGGGACAGGGAACACCGGGGAGCTGTTTTTT. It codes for CASRPGTGNTGELFF.

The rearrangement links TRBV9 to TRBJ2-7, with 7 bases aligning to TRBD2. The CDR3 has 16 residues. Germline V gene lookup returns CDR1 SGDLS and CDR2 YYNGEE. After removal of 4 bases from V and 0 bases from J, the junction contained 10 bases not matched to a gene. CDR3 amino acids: CASSPLSGTSSYEQYF. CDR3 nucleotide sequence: TGTGCCAGCAGCCCCTTAAGCGGGACCAGCTCCTACGAGCAGTACTTC.

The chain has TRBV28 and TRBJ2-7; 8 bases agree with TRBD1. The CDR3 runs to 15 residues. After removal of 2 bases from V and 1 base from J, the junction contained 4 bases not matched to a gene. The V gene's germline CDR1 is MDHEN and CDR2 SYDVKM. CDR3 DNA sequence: TGTGCCAGCAGTTTAGTCAGGGGGCAATCCTACGAGCAGTACTTC. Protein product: CASSLVRGQSYEQYF.